The 30 T cell receptor beta chains in this list originate from one sample, sequenced in a study of T cell responses to AZD1222 COVID-19 vaccine. The table came from immunoSEQ multiplex PCR; TCRdb's copy has only in-frame clones and leaves some out. The sample has fewer than 75,000 clones; 75% to 95% are singletons. The specimen was peripheral blood, collected 28 days after the second dose of the MenACWY control vaccine. The source of these receptors is an adult who received the MenACWY meningococcal vaccine as a control.

This chain links TRBV2 with TRBJ2-3; D is undetermined. The CDR3 loop spans 13 amino acids. V was shortened by 6 bases and J by 2 bases, with 9 bases between the two germline ends. The V gene's germline CDR1 is SNHLY and CDR2 FYNNEI. The CDR3 region is CASRLGSTDTQYF. The DNA of the CDR3 is TGTGCCAGCAGATTGGGCTCCACAGATACGCAGTATTTT.

This clone was counted a single time. One end of the junction fails to match germline, which may point to a read error. The chain joins TRBV19 to TRBJ1-1; D is unclear. This CDR3 has 14 residues. CDR1 and CDR2 (germline): LNHDA, SQIVND (reference sequence). The CDR3 bases are TGTGCCAGTTGTATGAACTTCATGAACACTGAAGCTTTCTTT. This encodes CASCMNFMNTEAFF.

V usage is TRBV27 and J usage is TRBJ1-2; possible D gene TRBD1, 5 bases. V lost 5 bases and J 7 bases, leaving 11 bases between the germline ends. The V gene's germline CDR1 is MNHEY and CDR2 SMNVEV (reference sequence). This CDR3 comprises 12 residues. This CDR3 reads CASSPRVGGYTF. CDR3 nucleotides: TGTGCCAGCAGTCCCAGGGTCGGTGGCTACACCTTC.

The J gene is TRBJ1-1, the V gene TRBV25-1; TRBD1 is a possible D gene (5 bases). CDR1 and CDR2 from the germline V gene are MGHDK and SYGVNS. This CDR3 has 13 amino acids. Trimming pared 6 bases from V and 1 base from J, leaving 9 bases between. In DNA, the CDR3 is TGTGCCAGCAGGGGGGTCGGGAACACTGAAGCTTTCTTT. As protein: CASRGVGNTEAFF.

The chain combines TRBV3-1 (or the pseudogene TRBV3-2) with TRBJ2-7; 11 nucleotides match TRBD2. CDR3 length: 16 amino acids. Germline V gene data show CDR1 as LGHDT and CDR2 as YNNKEL (reference sequence). The V and J ends lost 4 bases and 2 bases, in that order; junction bases with no gene match: 7. The CDR3 DNA follows: TGTGCCAGCAGCCGGGCTATGACTAGCGGGGCCTACGAGCAGTACTTC. Amino acid sequence: CASSRAMTSGAYEQYF.

A single count supports this clone. V is TRBV7-9 and J is TRBJ2-5; D is unclear. Germline CDR1 SEHNR, CDR2 FQNEAQ (reference sequence). The CDR3 sequence is 12 residues long. V was cut by 3 bases and J by 2 bases, with 4 bases left in between. The CDR3 DNA sequence: TGTGCCAGCAGCTTCAGGCAAGAGACCCAGTACTTC. It encodes CASSFRQETQYF. Full variable domain (outside the CDR3, taken from reference TRBV7-9 and TRBJ2-5): DTGVSQNPRHKITKRGQNVTFRCDPISEHNRLYWYRQTLGQGPEFLTYFQNEAQLEKSRLLSDRFSAERPKGSFSTLEIQRTEQGDSAMYLCASSFRQETQYFGPGTRLLVL.

The CDR3 region has the DNA TGTGCCAGCAGCCAAGCAACAGGGGGGTTGACGAATGAGCAGTTCTTC. Translated, it gives CASSQATGGLTNEQFF. The J gene is TRBJ2-1, the V gene TRBV3-1 (or the pseudogene TRBV3-2); 8 bases map to TRBD1. J was trimmed by 7 bases and V by 1 base; bases with no gene match: 9. This CDR3 has 16 residues. Germline loops: CDR1 LGHDT, CDR2 YNNKEL (reference sequence).

This chain uses TRBV10-2 with TRBJ1-5, with D hard to call. The germline CDR1 and CDR2 sequences are WSHSY and SAAADI. V was clipped by 2 bases and J by 7 bases, with 9 bases between them. The CDR3 has 13 amino acids. Written as DNA, the CDR3 is TGCGCCAGCAGTGAGGTTTTGGGGCAGCCCCAGCATTTT. It translates to CASSEVLGQPQHF.

The gene calls are TRBV30 and TRBJ1-5; no reliable D call. Looked up from germline, CDR1 is GTSNPN and CDR2 is SVGIG (reference sequence). Trimming took off 0 bases at V and 6 bases at J, with 9 bases between the two ends. CDR3 length: 13 residues. The CDR3 nucleotides read TGTGCCTGGAGTGTAGGCGATAGTCAGCCCCAGCATTTT. It is translated as CAWSVGDSQPQHF. The full variable domain, completed using reference TRBV30 and TRBJ1-5, is SQTIHQWPATLVQPVGSPLSLECTVEGTSNPNLYWYRQAAGRGLQLLFYSVGIGQISSEVPQNLSASRPQDRQFILSSKKLLLSDSGFYLCAWSVGDSQPQHFGDGTRLSIL.

This clone was observed once. The rearrangement links TRBV19 to TRBJ1-2; no clear D gene. Germline CDR1 LNHDA, CDR2 SQIVND (reference sequence). Trimming shortened V by 4 bases and J by 8 bases, and 11 bases separated the two germline ends. This CDR3 region has 12 residues. CDR3 protein: CASSTGGNGYTF. CDR3 DNA: TGTGCCAGTAGTACTGGTGGTAACGGCTACACCTTC.

J is TRBJ1-5 and V is TRBV28, with 7 bases identical to TRBD1. Germline V gene data show CDR1 as MDHEN and CDR2 as SYDVKM. V shed 4 bases and J 6 bases; nucleotides not matched to a gene: 6. CDR3 length: 14 residues. As DNA, the CDR3 is TGTGCCAGCAGTTACAGGGGACGCGCTCAGCCCCAGCATTTT. The encoded protein is CASSYRGRAQPQHF.

This chain uses TRBV7-9 with TRBJ1-5; D remains ambiguous. The CDR3 covers 15 residues. Germline values: CDR1 SEHNR, CDR2 FQNEAQ (reference sequence). V lost 3 bases, J lost 0 bases, and 9 bases lay in between. CDR3 amino acids: CASSFQDDSNQPQHF. The CDR3 region has the DNA TGTGCCAGCAGCTTTCAGGACGATAGCAATCAGCCCCAGCATTTT.

The V and J genes are TRBV7-2 and TRBJ2-7, with D possibly matching TRBD1 (6 bases). Germline V gives CDR1 SGHTA, CDR2 FQGNSA. With 5 bases removed from V and 0 bases from J, the gap between germline ends came to 11 bases. The CDR3 sequence is 14 residues long. The CDR3 DNA reads as TGTGCCAGCAGCCAAACAGGGTCCTCCTACGAGCAGTACTTC. This codes for CASSQTGSSYEQYF.

This sequence joins TRBV19 and TRBJ2-1; D gene unclear. The ends were cut back, 4 bases at V and 10 bases at J, with 14 bases in the middle. The CDR3 spans 13 residues. Germline CDR1 and CDR2: LNHDA and SQIVND (reference sequence). The CDR3 nucleotides read TGTGCCAGTAGTAGAGCAAGGGCGTGGGAGCAGTTCTTC. Protein product: CASSRARAWEQFF.

The chain combines TRBV3-1 (or the pseudogene TRBV3-2) with TRBJ2-2; D gene unclear. The germline CDR1 and CDR2 sequences are LGHDT and YNNKEL (reference sequence). Trimming took off 0 bases at V and 11 bases at J, with 13 bases between the two ends. This CDR3 spans 14 amino acids. The CDR3 coding sequence is TGTGCCAGCAGCCAAGACAGGTTCCTAGGAGAGCTGTTTTTT. This gives the protein CASSQDRFLGELFF.

The chain employs TRBV18 and TRBJ2-5; D remains ambiguous. CDR3 size: 14 residues. Germline V gives CDR1 KGHSH, CDR2 LQKENI. V was trimmed by 0 bases and J by 4 bases, leaving 9 bases between them. CDR3 DNA: TGTGCCAGCTCACCACCTAGCCACCTAGAGACCCAGTACTTC. Its protein is CASSPPSHLETQYF.

The chain is built from TRBV7-2 and TRBJ1-2; D remains ambiguous. CDR1 is SGHTA, CDR2 FQGNSA, per germline. The V end lost 5 bases, the J end lost 2 bases, and 6 bases lay between the germline ends. This CDR3 is built from 12 residues. The CDR3 DNA reads as TGTGCCAGCAGCCCCGGAAACTATGGCTACACCTTC. Translated, it gives CASSPGNYGYTF. Using reference TRBV7-2 and TRBJ1-2 for the parts outside the CDR3, the full variable domain is GAGVSQSPSNKVTEKGKDVELRCDPISGHTALYWYRQSLGQGLEFLIYFQGNSAPDKSGLPSDRFSAERTGGSVSTLTIQRTQQEDSAVYLCASSPGNYGYTFGSGTRLTVV.

CDR3 sequence (DNA): TGTGCCCTGAGACTGGTCAACACCGGGGAGCTGTTTTTT. Encoded protein: CALRLVNTGELFF. V and J are TRBV6-5 and TRBJ2-2; D unresolved. CDR1 is MNHEY, CDR2 SVGAGI, per germline. The CDR3 covers 13 residues. V gave up 11 bases and J gave up 2 bases, with 12 bases separating them.

The chain combines TRBV2 with TRBJ1-2, with D uncertain. V was trimmed by 5 bases and J by 0 bases, leaving 4 bases between them. Germline CDR1 reads SNHLY; CDR2 reads FYNNEI. This CDR3 region has 12 residues. The CDR3 protein is CASSPSNYGYTF. The DNA for the CDR3 is TGTGCCAGCAGTCCTTCTAACTATGGCTACACCTTC.

The V and J genes are TRBV6-4 and TRBJ1-1; no clear D. Germline V gene sequence: CDR1 MRHNA, CDR2 SNTAGT. The V end lost 3 bases, the J end lost 1 base, and 12 bases lay between the germline ends. The CDR3 consists of 15 residues. Written as DNA, the CDR3 is TGTGCCAGCAGTGAAAGCCTTTGGGGGAACACTGAAGCTTTCTTT. Amino acids: CASSESLWGNTEAFF.

This rearrangement joins TRBV4-1 to TRBJ1-1; unclear D gene. The CDR3 covers 14 residues. Per the germline V gene, CDR1 is MGHRA and CDR2 is YSYEKL. Trimming left V 4 bases short and J 1 base short, with 10 bases between. CDR3 sequence: CASSLWGANTEAFF. In DNA, the CDR3 is TGCGCCAGCAGCCTATGGGGAGCGAACACTGAAGCTTTCTTT.

The rearrangement uses TRBV18 and TRBJ1-5; no clear D gene. Trimming left V 3 bases short and J 0 bases short, with 3 bases between. Germline V gives CDR1 KGHSH, CDR2 LQKENI. The CDR3 covers 13 residues. The DNA for the CDR3 is TGTGCCAGCTCACCTACTAGCAATCAGCCCCAGCATTTT. Its translation is CASSPTSNQPQHF. Full variable domain (outside the CDR3, taken from reference TRBV18 and TRBJ1-5): NAGVMQNPRHLVRRRGQEARLRCSPMKGHSHVYWYRQLPEEGLKFMVYLQKENIIDESGMPKERFSAEFPKEGPSILRIQQVVRGDSAAYFCASSPTSNQPQHFGDGTRLSIL.

This chain joins TRBV6-2 or TRBV6-3 and TRBJ1-2; D unresolved. V gave up 2 bases and J gave up 8 bases, with 12 bases separating them. The CDR3 consists of 13 residues. CDR1 is MNHEY and CDR2 is SVGEGT in the germline V gene. The DNA for the CDR3 is TGTGCCAGCAGTTACGGCGAGCCAGACGGCTACACCTTC. This sequence encodes CASSYGEPDGYTF.

The chain joins TRBV6-4 to TRBJ2-1; D uncertain. This CDR3 contains 15 residues. Germline V gives CDR1 MRHNA, CDR2 SNTAGT. Deletions cut 3 bases from V and 2 bases from J, with 11 bases between. Here the CDR3 reads CASSDRPSAYNEQFF. In DNA form, the CDR3 reads TGTGCCAGCAGTGATCGTCCATCAGCCTACAATGAGCAGTTCTTC.

The chain uses TRBV4-2 and TRBJ2-5, with 12 bases identical to TRBD2. This CDR3 comprises 17 residues. V lost 0 bases to trimming and J lost 1 base; unmatched junction nucleotides: 3. Germline loops: CDR1 LGHNA, CDR2 YNFKEQ. CDR3 nucleotides: TGTGCCAGCAGCCAAGAGCGGACTAGCGGGGTCCAAGAGACCCAGTACTTC. This codes for CASSQERTSGVQETQYF.

This chain connects TRBV28 to TRBJ2-7, with D possibly matching TRBD1 (6 bases). The V end lost 6 bases, the J end lost 3 bases, and 15 bases lay between the germline ends. The germline V gene encodes CDR1 MDHEN and CDR2 SYDVKM. The CDR3 runs 14 residues. The CDR3 region is CASSPGTLVYEQYF. The CDR3 DNA reads as TGTGCCAGCAGCCCCGGGACATTGGTCTACGAGCAGTACTTC.

In its sample, this clone was seen a few times. The chain links TRBV18 to TRBJ2-1; 15 bases align to TRBD2. This CDR3 is 20 amino acids long. With 5 bases clipped from V and 2 bases from J, the junction kept 13 bases outside the gene matches. The germline CDR1 and CDR2 sequences are KGHSH and LQKENI. The chain's CDR3 is CASSTRPGLAGGPTYNEQFF. The CDR3 DNA is TGTGCCAGCTCAACGAGACCGGGACTAGCGGGAGGCCCTACCTACAATGAGCAGTTCTTC.

The rearrangement links TRBV5-6 to TRBJ1-2; D might be TRBD1 (6 bases). Germline-derived CDR1 and CDR2 are SGHDT and YYEEEE. The CDR3 consists of 12 residues. V lost 5 bases and J lost 4, with 9 bases in between. CDR3 bases: TGTGCCAGCAGTACAGGGATCTATGGCTACACCTTC. This encodes CASSTGIYGYTF.

The chain joins TRBV14 to TRBJ2-3; TRBD2 matches at 7 bases. Germline assignment: CDR1 SGHDN and CDR2 FVKESK. The V gene end was trimmed by 1 base and the J gene end by 4 bases; junction bases not matched to a gene: 11. CDR3 length equals 17 residues. The chain's CDR3 is CASSQAVGGSLADTQYF. The CDR3 bases are TGTGCCAGCAGCCAAGCGGTTGGCGGGAGTCTGGCAGATACGCAGTATTTT.

The chain is built from TRBV28 and TRBJ2-1, with unresolved D. CDR3 length: 13 amino acids. CDR1 and CDR2 (germline): MDHEN, SYDVKM. V gave up 6 bases and J gave up 10 bases, with 16 bases separating them. As DNA, the CDR3 is TGTGCCAGCAGCCCAGAAGGGTATGAGGAGCAGTTCTTC. It codes for CASSPEGYEEQFF.